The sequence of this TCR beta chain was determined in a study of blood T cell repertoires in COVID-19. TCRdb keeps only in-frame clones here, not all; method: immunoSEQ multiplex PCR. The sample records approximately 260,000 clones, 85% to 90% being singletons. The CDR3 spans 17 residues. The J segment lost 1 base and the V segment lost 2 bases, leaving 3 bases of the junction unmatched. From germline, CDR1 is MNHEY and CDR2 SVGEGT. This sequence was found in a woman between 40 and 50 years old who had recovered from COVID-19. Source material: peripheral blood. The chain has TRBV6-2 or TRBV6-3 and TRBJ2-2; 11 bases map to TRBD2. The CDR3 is CASSYPGTSGNTGELFF. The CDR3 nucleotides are TGTGCCAGCAGTTACCCCGGGACTAGCGGGAACACCGGGGAGCTGTTTTTT.